The clone carrying this T cell receptor (beta chain) showed up many times. The target antigen is unknown. This specimen belongs to a study of CD8+CD57+ T cells in acquired aplastic anemia. Points from the study as a whole: No significant difference in CD8+ Simpson's diversity was found between patients and controls.

Profiling that covered TCR beta VDJ and CDR3 relied on genomic DNA as its template. Via MiXCR, TCRdb re-called the reads, giving one row per CDR3 protein. This repertoire shows 60,000 or so distinct CDR3 sequences, 50% to 70% found once; its top ten account for about 2.5%. V lost 2 bases, J lost 13 bases, and 9 bases lay in between. The CDR3 contains 12 residues. In germline, CDR1 is SGHDN, CDR2 FVKESK. The receptor comes from a human donor in good health, serving as a control. The specimen was sorted CD4+, CD8+, or CD8+CD57+ T cells (not recorded which) from PBMCs. The chain carries TRBV14 and TRBJ1-6; D remains unclear. The CDR3 is CASSQLMAPLHF. DNA of the CDR3: TGTGCCAGCAGCCAACTAATGGCGCCCCTCCACTTT.